This T cell receptor beta chain was sequenced during a study of CD8 T cells in ankylosing spondylitis. The TCR beta libraries were generated through quantitative 5'-RACE incorporating molecular barcodes. TCRdb called the 5' RACE reads again in MiXCR, with one record for every CDR3 protein. The sample contains 250,000 to 400,000 distinct CDR3 sequences, about 9.9% of which appear only once. The germline gives CDR1 SNHLY, CDR2 FYNNEI. V lost 2 bases, J lost 8 bases, and 9 bases lay in between. The CDR3 totals 12 residues. The table lists this clonotype with a few counts. Its cognate antigen is unknown. Overall study findings and caveats: Earlier work had already found some motif variants in reactive arthritis synovial fluid and blood. What appeared characteristic of ankylosing spondylitis blood was a TCR beta motif of eight highly homologous variants. Clones linked to the disease showed a CD8+ phenotype. They occurred at relatively low frequencies in peripheral blood.

The sequence was collected from a female donor with ankylosing spondylitis or in good health (not recorded which). This rearrangement joins TRBV2 to TRBJ1-2; D remains ambiguous. The sample comprised blood, either unsorted or a sorted T cell fraction (not recorded which). CDR3 residues: CASSEFFSGYTF. For the CDR3, the DNA is TGTGCCAGCAGTGAATTTTTTAGCGGCTACACCTTC.